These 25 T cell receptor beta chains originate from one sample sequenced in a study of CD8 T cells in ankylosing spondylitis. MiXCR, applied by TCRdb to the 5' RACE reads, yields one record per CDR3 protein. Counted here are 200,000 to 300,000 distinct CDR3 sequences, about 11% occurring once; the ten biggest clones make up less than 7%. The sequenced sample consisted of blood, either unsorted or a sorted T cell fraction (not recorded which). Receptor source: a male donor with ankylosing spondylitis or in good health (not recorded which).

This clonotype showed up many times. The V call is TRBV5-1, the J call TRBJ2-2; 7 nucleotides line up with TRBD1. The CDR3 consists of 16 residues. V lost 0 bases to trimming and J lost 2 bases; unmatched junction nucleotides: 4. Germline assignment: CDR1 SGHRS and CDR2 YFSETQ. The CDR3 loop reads CASSLAGTANTGELFF. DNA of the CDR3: TGCGCCAGCAGCTTGGCAGGGACAGCAAACACCGGGGAGCTGTTTTTT.

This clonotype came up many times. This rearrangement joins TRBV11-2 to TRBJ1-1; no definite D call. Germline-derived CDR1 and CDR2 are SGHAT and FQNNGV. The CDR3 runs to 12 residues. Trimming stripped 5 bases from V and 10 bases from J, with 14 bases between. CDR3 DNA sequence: TGTGCCAGCAGCCGGGCGGCGCGCGGAGCTTTCTTT. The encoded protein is CASSRAARGAFF.

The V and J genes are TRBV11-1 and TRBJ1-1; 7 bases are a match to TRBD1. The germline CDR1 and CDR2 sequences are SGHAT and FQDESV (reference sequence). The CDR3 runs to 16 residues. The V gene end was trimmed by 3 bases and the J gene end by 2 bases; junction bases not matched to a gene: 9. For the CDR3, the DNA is TGTGCCAGCAGCTTGGAGAACAGGGGTGGCAACACTGAAGCTTTCTTT. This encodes CASSLENRGGNTEAFF.

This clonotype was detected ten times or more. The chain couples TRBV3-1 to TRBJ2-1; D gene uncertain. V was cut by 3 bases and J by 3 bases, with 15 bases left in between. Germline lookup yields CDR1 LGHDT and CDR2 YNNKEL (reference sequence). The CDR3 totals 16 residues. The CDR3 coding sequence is TGTGCCAGCAGCCAGGCCCACGGAAGGTTCTACAATGAGCAGTTCTTC. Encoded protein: CASSQAHGRFYNEQFF.

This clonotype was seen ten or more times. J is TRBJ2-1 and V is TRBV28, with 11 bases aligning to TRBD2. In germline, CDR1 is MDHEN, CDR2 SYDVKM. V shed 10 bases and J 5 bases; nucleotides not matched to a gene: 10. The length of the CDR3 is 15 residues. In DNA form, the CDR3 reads TGTGCCATCACAACCGGGACTAGCGGCCACAATGAGCAGTTCTTC. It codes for CAITTGTSGHNEQFF.

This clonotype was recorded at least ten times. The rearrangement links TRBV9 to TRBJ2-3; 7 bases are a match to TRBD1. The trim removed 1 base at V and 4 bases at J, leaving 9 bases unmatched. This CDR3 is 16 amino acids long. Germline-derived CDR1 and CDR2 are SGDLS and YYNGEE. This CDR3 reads CASSVLRGGPPDTQYF. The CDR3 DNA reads TGTGCCAGCAGCGTACTGAGAGGGGGCCCGCCAGATACGCAGTATTTT.

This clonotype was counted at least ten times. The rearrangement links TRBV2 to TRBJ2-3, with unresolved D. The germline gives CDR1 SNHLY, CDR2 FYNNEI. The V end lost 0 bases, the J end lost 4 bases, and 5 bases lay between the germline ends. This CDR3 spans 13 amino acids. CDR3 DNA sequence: TGTGCCAGCAGTGAAGCGCTGGCAGATACGCAGTATTTT. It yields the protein CASSEALADTQYF.

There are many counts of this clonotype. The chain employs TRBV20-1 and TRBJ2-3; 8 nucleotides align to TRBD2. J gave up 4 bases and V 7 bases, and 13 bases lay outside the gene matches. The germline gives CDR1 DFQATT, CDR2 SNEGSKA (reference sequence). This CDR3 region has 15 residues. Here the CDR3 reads CSGDIAGRGADTQYF. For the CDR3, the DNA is TGCAGTGGAGATATAGCGGGGAGGGGAGCAGATACGCAGTATTTT.

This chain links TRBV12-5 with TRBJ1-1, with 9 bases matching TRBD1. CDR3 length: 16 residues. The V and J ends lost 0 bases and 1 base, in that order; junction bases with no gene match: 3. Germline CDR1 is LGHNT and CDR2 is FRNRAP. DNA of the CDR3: TGTGCTAGTGGTTTGGTAGGGACAGGGAGGAACACTGAAGCTTTCTTT. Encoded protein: CASGLVGTGRNTEAFF.

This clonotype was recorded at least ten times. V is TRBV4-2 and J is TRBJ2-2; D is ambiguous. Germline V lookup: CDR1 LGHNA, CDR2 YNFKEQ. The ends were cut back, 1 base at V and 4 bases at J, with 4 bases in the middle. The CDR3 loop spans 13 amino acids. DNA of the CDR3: TGTGCCAGCAGCCAAGGGCTCACCGGGGAGCTGTTTTTT. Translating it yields CASSQGLTGELFF.

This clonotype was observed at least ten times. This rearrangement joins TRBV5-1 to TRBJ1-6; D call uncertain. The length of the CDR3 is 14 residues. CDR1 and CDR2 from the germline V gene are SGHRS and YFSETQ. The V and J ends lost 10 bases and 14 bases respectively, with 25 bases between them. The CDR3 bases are TGCGCCTCCAGCGCCAGCAGTTCGTCCTTCACCCTCCACTTT. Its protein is CASSASSSSFTLHF.

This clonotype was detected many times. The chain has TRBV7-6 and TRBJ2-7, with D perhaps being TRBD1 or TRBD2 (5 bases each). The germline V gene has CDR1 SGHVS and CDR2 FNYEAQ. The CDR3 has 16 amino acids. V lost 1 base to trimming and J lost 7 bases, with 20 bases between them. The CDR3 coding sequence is TGTGCCAGCAGCTTAGGAGAAGGGACCAATCTGGGGGAGCAGTACTTC. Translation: CASSLGEGTNLGEQYF.

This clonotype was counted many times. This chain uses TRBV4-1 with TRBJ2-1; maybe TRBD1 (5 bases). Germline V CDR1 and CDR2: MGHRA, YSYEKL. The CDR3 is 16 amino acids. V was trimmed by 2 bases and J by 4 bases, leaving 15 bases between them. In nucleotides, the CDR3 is TGCGCCAGCAGCCAACCACAGGAAGGACCTTACAATGAGCAGTTCTTC. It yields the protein CASSQPQEGPYNEQFF.

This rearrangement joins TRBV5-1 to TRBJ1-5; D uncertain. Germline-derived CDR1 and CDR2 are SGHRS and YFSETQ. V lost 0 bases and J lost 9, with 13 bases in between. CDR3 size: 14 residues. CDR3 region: CASSLVGLNGPQHF. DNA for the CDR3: TGCGCCAGCAGCTTGGTAGGGCTGAATGGGCCCCAGCATTTT.

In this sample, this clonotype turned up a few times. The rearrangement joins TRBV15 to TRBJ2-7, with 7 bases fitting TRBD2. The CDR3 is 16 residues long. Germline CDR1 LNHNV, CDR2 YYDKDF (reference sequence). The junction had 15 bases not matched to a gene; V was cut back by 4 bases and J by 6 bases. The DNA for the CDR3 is TGTGCCACCAGCATACGCGGGGCTAGCGGTGTCTCCGAGCAGTACTTC. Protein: CATSIRGASGVSEQYF. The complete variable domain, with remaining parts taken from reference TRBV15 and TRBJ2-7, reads DAMVIQNPRYQVTQFGKPVTLSCSQTLNHNVMYWYQQKSSQAPKLLFHYYDKDFNNEADTPDNFQSRRPNTSFCFLDIRSPGLGDTAMYLCATSIRGASGVSEQYFGPGTRLTVT.

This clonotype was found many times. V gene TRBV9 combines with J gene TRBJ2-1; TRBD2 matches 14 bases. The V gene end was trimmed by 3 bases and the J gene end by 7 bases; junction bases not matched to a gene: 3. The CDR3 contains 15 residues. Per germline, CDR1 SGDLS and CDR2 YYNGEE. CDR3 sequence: CASSAGTSGSNEQFF. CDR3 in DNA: TGTGCCAGCAGCGCAGGGACTAGCGGGAGTAATGAGCAGTTCTTC.

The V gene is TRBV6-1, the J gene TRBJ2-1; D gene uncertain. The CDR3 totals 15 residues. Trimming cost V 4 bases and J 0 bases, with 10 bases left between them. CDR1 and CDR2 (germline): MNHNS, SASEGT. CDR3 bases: TGTGCCAGCAGTGTGCCGCCGAGCTCCTACAATGAGCAGTTCTTC. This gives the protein CASSVPPSSYNEQFF.

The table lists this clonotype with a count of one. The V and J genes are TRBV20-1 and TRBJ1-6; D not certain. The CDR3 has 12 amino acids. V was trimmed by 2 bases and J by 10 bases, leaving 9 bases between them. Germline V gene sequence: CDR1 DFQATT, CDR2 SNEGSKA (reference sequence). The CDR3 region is CSARIGVSPLHF. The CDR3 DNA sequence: TGCAGTGCTAGAATTGGGGTCTCACCCCTCCACTTT.

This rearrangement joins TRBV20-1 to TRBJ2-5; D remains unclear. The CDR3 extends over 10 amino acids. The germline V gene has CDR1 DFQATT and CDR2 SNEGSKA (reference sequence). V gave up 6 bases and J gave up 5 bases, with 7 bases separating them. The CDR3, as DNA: TGCAGTGCCGGCTTCGAGACCCAGTACTTC. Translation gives CSAGFETQYF.

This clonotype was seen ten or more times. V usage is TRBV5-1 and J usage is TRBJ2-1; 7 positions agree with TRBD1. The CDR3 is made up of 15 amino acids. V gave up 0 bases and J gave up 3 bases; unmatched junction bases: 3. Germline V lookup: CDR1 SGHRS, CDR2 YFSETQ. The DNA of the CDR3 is TGCGCCAGCAGCTTGGGACAGGGCCGCTACAATGAGCAGTTCTTC. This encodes CASSLGQGRYNEQFF.

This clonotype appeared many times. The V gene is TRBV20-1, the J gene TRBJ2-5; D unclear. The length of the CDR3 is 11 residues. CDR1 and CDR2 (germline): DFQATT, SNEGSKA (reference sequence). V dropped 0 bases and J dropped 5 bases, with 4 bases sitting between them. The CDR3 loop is CSARDWETQYF. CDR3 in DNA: TGCAGTGCTAGAGATTGGGAGACCCAGTACTTC.

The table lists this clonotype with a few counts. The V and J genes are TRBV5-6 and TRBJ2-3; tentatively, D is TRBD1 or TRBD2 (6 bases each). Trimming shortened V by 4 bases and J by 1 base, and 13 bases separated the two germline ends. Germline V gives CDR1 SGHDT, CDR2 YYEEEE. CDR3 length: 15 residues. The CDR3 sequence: CASSRGDTGTDTQYF. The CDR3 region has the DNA TGTGCCAGCAGCAGGGGGGACACCGGCACAGATACGCAGTATTTT.

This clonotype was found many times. In DNA form, the CDR3 reads TGTGCCATCAGTGAAGGAGTAGACGTTGGGACCCAGTACTTC. Amino acid sequence: CAISEGVDVGTQYF. V usage is TRBV10-3 and J usage is TRBJ2-5, with D hard to call. CDR3 length: 14 residues. Germline CDR1 is ENHRY and CDR2 is SYGVKD. Trimming cost V 3 bases and J 7 bases, with 15 bases left between them.

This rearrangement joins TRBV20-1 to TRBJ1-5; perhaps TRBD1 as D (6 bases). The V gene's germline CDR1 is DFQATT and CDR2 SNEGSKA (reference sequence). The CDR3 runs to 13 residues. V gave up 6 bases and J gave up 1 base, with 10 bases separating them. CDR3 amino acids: CSAGRGSNQPQHF. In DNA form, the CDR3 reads TGCAGTGCCGGGAGGGGGAGCAATCAGCCCCAGCATTTT.

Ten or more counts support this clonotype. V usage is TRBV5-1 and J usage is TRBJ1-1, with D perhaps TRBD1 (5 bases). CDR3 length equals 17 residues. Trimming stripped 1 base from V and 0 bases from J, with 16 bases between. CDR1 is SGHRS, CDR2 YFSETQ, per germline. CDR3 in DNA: TGCGCCAGCAGCTTGAATCCGCGGGGCCCCTTGAACACTGAAGCTTTCTTT. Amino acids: CASSLNPRGPLNTEAFF.